The rows below give T cell receptor beta chains drawn from one sample of a study of neoadjuvant nivolumab and ipilimumab in lung cancer. The data were produced by immunoSEQ multiplex PCR, yet TCRdb's version contains in-frame clones alone and is incomplete. The sample has about 13,000 clones, approximately 71% seen once; the top ten hold around 25%. The source was peripheral blood, collected after neoadjuvant nivolumab, alone or with ipilimumab, at or shortly before surgery. Every receptor here comes from an adult with non-small cell lung cancer. Both conserved end residues are part of each CDR3. Each record gives: V gene, D gene, clone size, CDR3 length, J gene, CDR3 protein, CDR3 DNA. D genes are given only for firm matches. Clone size is not always given. Where it is, it says once, few, many or a class for expanded clones.

V gene: TRBV14; D gene: NA; clone size: NA; CDR3 length: 17; J gene: TRBJ1-5; CDR3 protein: CASSQQGTPYSNQPQHF; CDR3 DNA: TGTGCCAGCAGCCAACAGGGGACCCCTTATAGCAATCAGCCCCAGCATTTT
V gene: TRBV18; D gene: NA; clone size: NA; CDR3 length: 13; J gene: TRBJ2-5; CDR3 protein: CASSPGVGETQYF; CDR3 DNA: TGTGCCAGCTCACCGGGGGTCGGGGAGACCCAGTACTTC
V gene: TRBV7-2; D gene: NA; clone size: NA; CDR3 length: 12; J gene: TRBJ1-2; CDR3 protein: CASSPGTYGYTF; CDR3 DNA: TGTGCCAGCAGCCCCGGGACCTATGGCTACACCTTC
V gene: TRBV4-2; D gene: NA; clone size: NA; CDR3 length: 14; J gene: TRBJ2-3; CDR3 protein: CASSQPDSTDTQYF; CDR3 DNA: TGTGCCAGCAGCCAACCGGACAGCACAGATACGCAGTATTTT
V gene: TRBV5-1; D gene: TRBD1; clone size: NA; CDR3 length: 13; J gene: TRBJ2-5; CDR3 protein: CASSNRGQETQYF; CDR3 DNA: TGCGCCAGCAGTAACAGGGGGCAAGAGACCCAGTACTTC
V gene: TRBV7-9; D gene: TRBD1; clone size: few; CDR3 length: 14; J gene: TRBJ2-7; CDR3 protein: CASSRGQGIDEQYF; CDR3 DNA: TGTGCCAGCAGCCGTGGACAGGGGATAGACGAGCAGTACTTC
V gene: TRBV5-5; D gene: NA; clone size: NA; CDR3 length: 13; J gene: TRBJ1-2; CDR3 protein: CASSPGENYGYTF; CDR3 DNA: TGTGCCAGCAGCCCCGGAGAAAACTATGGCTACACCTTC
V gene: TRBV6-5; D gene: NA; clone size: NA; CDR3 length: 15; J gene: TRBJ2-1; CDR3 protein: CASSYPGTSYNEQFF; CDR3 DNA: TGTGCCAGCAGTTACCCCGGGACTTCGTACAATGAGCAGTTCTTC
V gene: TRBV18; D gene: TRBD2; clone size: NA; CDR3 length: 15; J gene: TRBJ2-7; CDR3 protein: CASSQTSEHSYEQYF; CDR3 DNA: TGTGCCAGCTCTCAAACTAGCGAACATTCCTACGAGCAGTACTTC
V gene: TRBV4-1; D gene: NA; clone size: NA; CDR3 length: 14; J gene: TRBJ2-7; CDR3 protein: CASSPRQTSYEQYF; CDR3 DNA: TGCGCCAGCAGCCCGCGACAGACCTCCTACGAGCAGTACTTC
V gene: TRBV18; D gene: NA; clone size: NA; CDR3 length: 14; J gene: TRBJ1-2; CDR3 protein: CASSPPAGRYGYTF; CDR3 DNA: TGTGCCAGCTCACCACCGGCGGGGCGCTATGGCTACACCTTC
V gene: TRBV6-4; D gene: NA; clone size: NA; CDR3 length: 13; J gene: TRBJ1-1; CDR3 protein: CASSDEGGTEAFF; CDR3 DNA: TGTGCCAGCAGTGACGAGGGTGGGACTGAAGCTTTCTTT
V gene: TRBV4-3; D gene: NA; clone size: NA; CDR3 length: 19; J gene: TRBJ2-3; CDR3 protein: CASSRTYMGAEQFTDTQYF; CDR3 DNA: TGCGCCAGCAGCCGGACCTATATGGGAGCGGAACAATTCACAGATACGCAGTATTTT
V gene: TRBV5-1; D gene: TRBD2; clone size: NA; CDR3 length: 15; J gene: TRBJ2-1; CDR3 protein: CASTRTSGSLNEQFF; CDR3 DNA: TGCGCCAGCACCAGGACTAGCGGGAGTCTCAATGAGCAGTTCTTC
V gene: TRBV4-3; D gene: TRBD1; clone size: NA; CDR3 length: 17; J gene: TRBJ1-1; CDR3 protein: CASSQDRQGVANTEAFF; CDR3 DNA: TGCGCCAGCAGCCAAGATCGGCAGGGGGTTGCGAACACTGAAGCTTTCTTT
V gene: TRBV11-2; D gene: NA; clone size: NA; CDR3 length: 15; J gene: TRBJ2-2; CDR3 protein: CASRLRTLNTGELFF; CDR3 DNA: TGTGCCAGCAGATTAAGGACCCTGAACACCGGGGAGCTGTTTTTT
V gene: TRBV2; D gene: TRBD2; clone size: NA; CDR3 length: 15; J gene: TRBJ2-1; CDR3 protein: CASSEGLAGYNEQFF; CDR3 DNA: TGTGCCAGCAGTGAGGGACTAGCGGGCTACAATGAGCAGTTCTTC
V gene: TRBV7-3; D gene: NA; clone size: NA; CDR3 length: 13; J gene: TRBJ2-5; CDR3 protein: CASSFSAAETQYF; CDR3 DNA: TGTGCCAGCAGCTTCTCGGCGGCCGAGACCCAGTACTTC
V gene: TRBV6-5; D gene: NA; clone size: NA; CDR3 length: 15; J gene: TRBJ2-3; CDR3 protein: CASSTGGTAGNTQYF; CDR3 DNA: TGTGCCAGCAGCACCGGAGGGACCGCGGGGAATACGCAGTATTTT
V gene: TRBV30; D gene: NA; clone size: NA; CDR3 length: 12; J gene: TRBJ2-3; CDR3 protein: CAWKRYTDTQYF; CDR3 DNA: TGTGCCTGGAAGAGGTACACAGATACGCAGTATTTT
V gene: TRBV7-9; D gene: TRBD1; clone size: NA; CDR3 length: 15; J gene: TRBJ2-7; CDR3 protein: CASTETTGTGSEQYF; CDR3 DNA: TGTGCCAGCACCGAAACGACCGGGACAGGGAGCGAGCAGTACTTC
V gene: TRBV25-1; D gene: NA; clone size: NA; CDR3 length: 14; J gene: TRBJ1-2; CDR3 protein: CASSEPGTPYGYTF; CDR3 DNA: TGTGCCAGCAGTGAACCGGGGACACCTTATGGCTACACCTTC
V gene: TRBV7-9; D gene: TRBD2; clone size: large; CDR3 length: 15; J gene: TRBJ2-7; CDR3 protein: CASSFKAGKTYEQYF; CDR3 DNA: TGTGCCAGCAGCTTTAAAGCGGGAAAAACCTACGAGCAGTACTTC
V gene: TRBV5-5; D gene: TRBD2; clone size: NA; CDR3 length: 14; J gene: TRBJ2-7; CDR3 protein: CASSLAAGGPMQYF; CDR3 DNA: TGTGCCAGCAGCTTAGCAGCGGGAGGGCCGATGCAGTACTTC
V gene: TRBV29-1; D gene: NA; clone size: few; CDR3 length: 10; J gene: TRBJ2-4; CDR3 protein: CSGGENIQYF; CDR3 DNA: TGCAGCGGCGGAGAAAACATTCAGTACTTC
V gene: TRBV18; D gene: NA; clone size: few; CDR3 length: 14; J gene: TRBJ2-7; CDR3 protein: CASSPPSLGDEQYF; CDR3 DNA: TGTGCCAGCTCACCACCGTCGCTAGGCGACGAGCAGTACTTC
V gene: TRBV13; D gene: TRBD2; clone size: few; CDR3 length: 11; J gene: TRBJ2-1; CDR3 protein: CASSGTRVKVF; CDR3 DNA: TGTGCCAGCAGCGGGACTAGGGTGAAGGTCTTC
V gene: TRBV29-1; D gene: NA; clone size: few; CDR3 length: 11; J gene: TRBJ1-1; CDR3 protein: CSVGRGAEAFF; CDR3 DNA: TGCAGCGTGGGGAGAGGCGCTGAAGCTTTCTTT
V gene: TRBV4-1; D gene: TRBD2; clone size: NA; CDR3 length: 17; J gene: TRBJ2-1; CDR3 protein: CASSQGLIAGGPNEQFF; CDR3 DNA: TGCGCCAGCAGCCAAGGTCTTATTGCGGGAGGGCCCAATGAGCAGTTCTTC
V gene: TRBV30; D gene: NA; clone size: NA; CDR3 length: 14; J gene: TRBJ1-2; CDR3 protein: CAWSKGRLRDGYTF; CDR3 DNA: TGTGCCTGGAGTAAGGGACGGCTACGCGATGGCTACACCTTC
V gene: TRBV7-9; D gene: NA; clone size: few; CDR3 length: 19; J gene: TRBJ2-1; CDR3 protein: CASSARDRASGIAYNEQFF; CDR3 DNA: TGTGCCAGCAGCGCTAGGGACAGGGCTAGCGGGATCGCGTACAATGAGCAGTTCTTC
V gene: TRBV30; D gene: NA; clone size: NA; CDR3 length: 15; J gene: TRBJ2-6; CDR3 protein: CATSRDASGANVLTF; CDR3 DNA: TGTGCCACCAGCCGGGACGCTTCTGGGGCCAACGTCCTGACTTTC
V gene: TRBV28; D gene: NA; clone size: few; CDR3 length: 15; J gene: TRBJ2-5; CDR3 protein: CASSPDISGQETQYF; CDR3 DNA: TGTGCCAGCAGTCCTGACATCTCGGGCCAAGAGACCCAGTACTTC
V gene: TRBV5-1; D gene: TRBD1; clone size: few; CDR3 length: 13; J gene: TRBJ2-5; CDR3 protein: CASSPGQRETQYF; CDR3 DNA: TGCGCCAGCAGCCCGGGACAGAGAGAGACCCAGTACTTC
V gene: TRBV5-1; D gene: NA; clone size: few; CDR3 length: 15; J gene: TRBJ2-1; CDR3 protein: CASSLIAADYNEQFF; CDR3 DNA: TGCGCCAGCAGCTTGATAGCGGCCGACTACAATGAGCAGTTCTTC
V gene: TRBV7-2; D gene: NA; clone size: NA; CDR3 length: 16; J gene: TRBJ2-7; CDR3 protein: CASSLGDRDTTYEQYF; CDR3 DNA: TGTGCCAGCAGCTTAGGGGACCGGGACACGACCTACGAGCAGTACTTC
V gene: TRBV11-2; D gene: NA; clone size: few; CDR3 length: 16; J gene: TRBJ2-7; CDR3 protein: CASSLAGAGSSYEQYF; CDR3 DNA: TGTGCCAGCAGCTTAGCTGGGGCAGGGAGCTCCTACGAGCAGTACTTC
V gene: TRBV29-1; D gene: NA; clone size: once; CDR3 length: 13; J gene: TRBJ1-2; CDR3 protein: CSVDHPYMEGYTF; CDR3 DNA: TGCAGCGTTGATCACCCATACATGGAAGGCTACACCTTC
V gene: TRBV18; D gene: NA; clone size: NA; CDR3 length: 15; J gene: TRBJ2-7; CDR3 protein: CASSQEVGSSYEQYF; CDR3 DNA: TGTGCCAGCTCACAAGAAGTAGGCAGCTCCTACGAGCAGTACTTC
V gene: TRBV4-2; D gene: NA; clone size: NA; CDR3 length: 16; J gene: TRBJ1-5; CDR3 protein: CASSQEQGRKGQPQHF; CDR3 DNA: TGTGCCAGCAGCCAAGAACAGGGACGAAAAGGACAGCCCCAGCATTTT
V gene: TRBV30; D gene: NA; clone size: NA; CDR3 length: 13; J gene: TRBJ1-2; CDR3 protein: CAWKATAAYGYTF; CDR3 DNA: TGTGCCTGGAAGGCGACAGCTGCGTATGGCTACACCTTC
V gene: TRBV7-2; D gene: NA; clone size: NA; CDR3 length: 14; J gene: TRBJ2-3; CDR3 protein: CASSLATTPDTQYF; CDR3 DNA: TGTGCCAGCAGCTTAGCAACAACACCAGATACGCAGTATTTT
V gene: TRBV18; D gene: NA; clone size: NA; CDR3 length: 13; J gene: TRBJ2-5; CDR3 protein: CASSLGLQETQYF; CDR3 DNA: TGTGCCAGCTCACTGGGACTGCAAGAGACCCAGTACTTC
V gene: TRBV7-8; D gene: TRBD2; clone size: many; CDR3 length: 18; J gene: TRBJ2-1; CDR3 protein: CASSSGTSGRIGYNEQFF; CDR3 DNA: TGTGCCAGCAGCTCGGGGACTAGCGGGAGGATCGGCTACAATGAGCAGTTCTTC
V gene: TRBV11-2; D gene: NA; clone size: NA; CDR3 length: 16; J gene: TRBJ2-2; CDR3 protein: CASSLDGWEVGGELFF; CDR3 DNA: TGTGCCAGCAGCTTAGATGGGTGGGAGGTCGGCGGGGAGCTGTTTTTT
V gene: TRBV19; D gene: NA; clone size: NA; CDR3 length: 14; J gene: TRBJ1-1; CDR3 protein: CASSPPMGGTEAFF; CDR3 DNA: TGTGCCAGTAGTCCCCCCATGGGGGGCACTGAAGCTTTCTTT
V gene: TRBV30; D gene: NA; clone size: few; CDR3 length: 12; J gene: TRBJ2-4; CDR3 protein: CAWSVSGNIQYF; CDR3 DNA: TGTGCCTGGAGTGTATCCGGAAACATTCAGTACTTC
V gene: TRBV18; D gene: TRBD2; clone size: NA; CDR3 length: 16; J gene: TRBJ2-7; CDR3 protein: CASSPAVAGGLYEQYF; CDR3 DNA: TGTGCCAGCTCACCAGCCGTAGCGGGAGGGTTGTACGAGCAGTACTTC
V gene: TRBV6-5; D gene: NA; clone size: NA; CDR3 length: 9; J gene: TRBJ2-7; CDR3 protein: CASTQEQYF; CDR3 DNA: TGTGCCAGCACCCAGGAGCAGTACTTC
V gene: TRBV4-1; D gene: NA; clone size: NA; CDR3 length: 14; J gene: TRBJ1-1; CDR3 protein: CASSLDPNPPKAFF; CDR3 DNA: TGCGCCAGCAGCCTTGACCCGAATCCCCCGAAAGCTTTCTTT
V gene: TRBV5-1; D gene: NA; clone size: once; CDR3 length: 14; J gene: TRBJ1-2; CDR3 protein: CASSLAPGPGPYTF; CDR3 DNA: TGCGCCAGCAGCTTGGCGCCAGGTCCAGGGCCCTACACCTTC